This T cell receptor beta chain was identified during a study of cytomegalovirus exposure and HLA in healthy donors. In the PCR, 60 Vbeta and 13 Jbeta primers were used. Here immunoSEQ multiplex PCR was the method, and the copy in TCRdb shows in-frame clones only, minus some. The data show fewer than 200,000 clones, approximately 67% seen once. This clone was detected only a few times. CDR1 MNHEY and CDR2 SMNVEV come from the germline V gene (reference sequence). Trimming left V 2 bases short and J 2 bases short, with 10 bases between. CDR3 length: 15 amino acids. V and J are TRBV27 and TRBJ2-1; TRBD2 might be the D (6 bases). The TCR comes from a woman younger than 30 in good health and CMV-seropositive. Sequenced material: PBMCs. CDR3 nucleotide sequence: TGTGCCAGCAGTTTAGGTGGGGGGACCTACAATGAGCAGTTCTTC. Residues: CASSLGGGTYNEQFF.